The rows below give T cell receptor beta chains drawn from one sample of a study of T-cell memory formation after mild COVID-19. One entry per CDR3 protein results from TCRdb running MiXCR on the 5' RACE reads. The sample lists about 500,000 distinct CDR3 sequences; over 20% were seen once. Sequenced: PBMCs or a T cell subset sorted from them (not recorded which). The source of these receptors is an adult woman who had mild COVID-19 (a few samples of this study predate the infection). Cell type and time point are not known. Each CDR3 is given with its conserved first and last residue. The order of the fields is V gene, clone size, J gene, D gene, CDR3 DNA, CDR3 protein. A D gene is named only where the DNA matches it firmly. Where a row states a size, it is once, few, many or the class of an expanded clone; other rows omit it.

>TRBV7-3|.|TRBJ2-1|.
TGTGCCAGCAGCGCGGGCCCCTCGGCCTACAATGAGCAGTTCTTC
CASSAGPSAYNEQFF
>TRBV29-1|.|TRBJ1-1|.
TGCAGCGCAGTGTCCATCACGGGTTCTAAAGCTTTCTTT
CSAVSITGSKAFF
>TRBV29-1|few|TRBJ2-1|.
TGCAGCGTTGAAGGAGGCGCCCAGAGCTCCTACAATGAGCAGTTCTTC
CSVEGGAQSSYNEQFF
>TRBV7-9|.|TRBJ2-7|.
TGTGCCAGCAGCCCCGCAGGAATTTCTAAGCAGCACTTC
CASSPAGISKQHF
>TRBV4-2|.|TRBJ2-3|TRBD2
TGTGCCAGCAGCCAAGGGGTCGGGGGGGCCGATACGCAGTATTTT
CASSQGVGGADTQYF
>TRBV2|.|TRBJ2-3|.
TGTGCCAGCAAGTTTTTGGGCAGCACAGATACGCAGTATTTT
CASKFLGSTDTQYF
>TRBV10-3|.|TRBJ2-7|.
TGTGCCATCAGTGAGTCTGGGGCAGGGAGATTTAGCTACGAGCAGTACTTC
CAISESGAGRFSYEQYF
>TRBV7-9|.|TRBJ2-3|TRBD2
TGTGCCAGCAGCGCAGGACTAGCGGGCCACACAGATACGCAGTATTTT
CASSAGLAGHTDTQYF
>TRBV6-6|few|TRBJ2-1|.
TGTGCCAGCAGTTACTCCACAGTATACAATGAGCAGTTCTTC
CASSYSTVYNEQFF
>TRBV2|few|TRBJ1-1|TRBD1
TGTGCCAGCAGCGCGGGACAGGGGATGAACACTGAAGCTTTCTTT
CASSAGQGMNTEAFF
>TRBV6-6|few|TRBJ1-6|TRBD1
TGTGCCAGCAGTTACAGGACAGGCGGCTATAATTCACCCCTCCACTTT
CASSYRTGGYNSPLHF
>TRBV25-1|few|TRBJ2-1|TRBD2
TGTGCCAGCAGTGAATGGGCTAGCGGGAGCCGAGAGCAGTTCTTC
CASSEWASGSREQFF
>TRBV3-1|.|TRBJ2-3|TRBD2
TGTGCCAGCAGCCAAGATCGGCGCGGGGGGCCCGATACGCAGTATTTT
CASSQDRRGGPDTQYF
>TRBV12-3/TRBV12-4|few|TRBJ1-5|.
TGTGCCAGCAGTTTTACGTGGGGAGATGGCCAGCCCCAGCATTTT
CASSFTWGDGQPQHF
>TRBV12-3/TRBV12-4|.|TRBJ2-4|.
TGTGCCAGCAGTTTCGGGATAGCCAAAAACATTCAGTACTTC
CASSFGIAKNIQYF
>TRBV20-1|few|TRBJ2-7|TRBD2
TGCAGTGCTCAACAATCCCGACTAGCGGGGTACGAGCAGTACTTC
CSAQQSRLAGYEQYF
>TRBV5-1|many|TRBJ2-1|TRBD2
TGCGCCAGCAGCTTGGGCGGGGGTTCCCTCTACTCCTACAATGAGCAGTTCTTC
CASSLGGGSLYSYNEQFF
>TRBV5-1|.|TRBJ2-7|.
TGCGCCAGCAGCTCCCCAGGGTACTCCTACGAGCAGTACTTC
CASSSPGYSYEQYF
>TRBV5-4|.|TRBJ2-7|TRBD2
TGTGCCAGCAGCCCCGGAAAAACTAGCGGGTCCTACGAGCAGTACTTC
CASSPGKTSGSYEQYF
>TRBV7-7|.|TRBJ2-1|.
TGTGCTAGCAGCTTTGGTGGCGACGGGAATGAGCAGTTCTTC
CASSFGGDGNEQFF
>TRBV20-1|.|TRBJ2-7|.
TGCAGTGCTAGAGTACCGGGAGCGTACGAGCAGTACTTC
CSARVPGAYEQYF
>TRBV5-1|.|TRBJ2-7|TRBD1
TGCGCCAGCAGCAGCCGACAGGGCTTGGAGGAGCAGTACTTC
CASSSRQGLEEQYF
>TRBV6-6|many|TRBJ1-3|.
TGTGCCAGCAGTTTCGGTAGCTCTGGAAACACCATATATTTT
CASSFGSSGNTIYF
>TRBV29-1|few|TRBJ2-1|TRBD2
TGCAGCGTTGAAACGGGAGGGCCGGGAAATGAGCAGTTCTTC
CSVETGGPGNEQFF
>TRBV12-3/TRBV12-4|.|TRBJ1-2|TRBD1
TGTGCCAGCAGGGTAACAGGGGGCTGGGGCTACACCTTC
CASRVTGGWGYTF